This entry features one T cell receptor beta chain sequence. Germline-derived CDR1 and CDR2 are WSHSY and SAAADI. The V gene lost 6 bases and the J gene lost 4 bases, with 9 bases spanning the gap. This CDR3 has 12 amino acids. These data belong to a study of blood T cell repertoires in COVID-19. In the study overall: PBMCs, B-cell-depleted T cells, or T cells provided the cDNA or gDNA that made up the material.

Original processing notes: Using reference gene primer amplification, nucleated cell counts were estimated. TCRdb's copy holds only in-frame clones and misses some; the assay was immunoSEQ multiplex PCR. V and J calls and clone size are given by that table; D and trimming were obtained from the DNA. The repertoire consists of roughly 180,000 clones, with more than 75% occurring once and the leading ten covering over 7.5%. Participants were aged 18 to 89 years from about 25 US areas. Participants' reported clinical history set cohort assignment. This TCR derives from a woman aged 25 to 39 who had recovered from COVID-19. The chain employs TRBV10-2 and TRBJ2-5, with D tentatively TRBD2 (6 bases). The sequenced sample consisted of PBMCs or T cells enriched from blood (not recorded which). CDR3 DNA sequence: TGCGCCAGCAGGGGGACTCCAGAGACCCAGTACTTC. This codes for CASRGTPETQYF.